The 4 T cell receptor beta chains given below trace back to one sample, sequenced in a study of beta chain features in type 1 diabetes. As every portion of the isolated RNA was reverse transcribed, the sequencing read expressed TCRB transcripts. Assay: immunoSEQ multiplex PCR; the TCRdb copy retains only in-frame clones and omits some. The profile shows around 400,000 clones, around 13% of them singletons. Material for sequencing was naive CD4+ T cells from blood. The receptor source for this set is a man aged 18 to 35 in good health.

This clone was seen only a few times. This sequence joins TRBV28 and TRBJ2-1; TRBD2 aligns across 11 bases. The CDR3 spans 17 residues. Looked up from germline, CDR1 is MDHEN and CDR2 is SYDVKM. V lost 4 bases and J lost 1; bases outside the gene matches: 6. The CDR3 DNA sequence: TGTGCCAGCAGTTCGCCCAGACTAGCGGGGTCCTACAATGAGCAGTTCTTC. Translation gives CASSSPRLAGSYNEQFF. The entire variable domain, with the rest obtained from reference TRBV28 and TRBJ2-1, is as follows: DVKVTQSSRYLVKRTGEKVFLECVQDMDHENMFWYRQDPGLGLRLIYFSYDVKMKEKGDIPEGYSVSREKKERFSLILESASTNQTSMYLCASSSPRLAGSYNEQFFGPGTRLTVL.

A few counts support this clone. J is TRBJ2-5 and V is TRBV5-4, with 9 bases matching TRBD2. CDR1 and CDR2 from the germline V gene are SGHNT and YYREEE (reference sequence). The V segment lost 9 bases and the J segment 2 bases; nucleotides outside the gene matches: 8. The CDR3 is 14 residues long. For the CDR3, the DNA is TGTGCCAACTCGCGGGGGGGGCAACAAGAGACCCAGTACTTC. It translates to CANSRGGQQETQYF.

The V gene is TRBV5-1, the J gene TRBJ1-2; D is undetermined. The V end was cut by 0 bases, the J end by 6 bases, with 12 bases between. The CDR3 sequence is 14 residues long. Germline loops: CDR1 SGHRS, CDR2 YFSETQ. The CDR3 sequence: CASSLDPGGNGYTF. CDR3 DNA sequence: TGCGCCAGCAGCTTGGACCCCGGCGGGAATGGCTACACCTTC.

The DNA for the CDR3 is TGTGCCAGCAGTTTCGGGGTATACACTGAAGCTTTCTTT. It yields the protein CASSFGVYTEAFF. The rearrangement uses TRBV27 and TRBJ1-1; D remains ambiguous. The ends were cut back, 3 bases at V and 3 bases at J, with 8 bases in the middle. The germline CDR1 and CDR2 sequences are MNHEY and SMNVEV (reference sequence). The CDR3 covers 13 residues.